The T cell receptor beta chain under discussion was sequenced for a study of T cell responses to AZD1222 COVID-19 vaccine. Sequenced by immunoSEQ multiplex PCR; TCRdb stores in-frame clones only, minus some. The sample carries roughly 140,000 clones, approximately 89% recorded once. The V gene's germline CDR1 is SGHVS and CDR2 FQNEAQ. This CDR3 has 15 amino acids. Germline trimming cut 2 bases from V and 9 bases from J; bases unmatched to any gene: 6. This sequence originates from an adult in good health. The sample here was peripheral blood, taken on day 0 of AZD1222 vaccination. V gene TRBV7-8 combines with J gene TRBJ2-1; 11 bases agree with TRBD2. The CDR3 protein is CASSLLLAGAGEQFF. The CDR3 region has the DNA TGTGCCAGCAGCTTATTACTAGCGGGAGCTGGTGAGCAGTTCTTC.